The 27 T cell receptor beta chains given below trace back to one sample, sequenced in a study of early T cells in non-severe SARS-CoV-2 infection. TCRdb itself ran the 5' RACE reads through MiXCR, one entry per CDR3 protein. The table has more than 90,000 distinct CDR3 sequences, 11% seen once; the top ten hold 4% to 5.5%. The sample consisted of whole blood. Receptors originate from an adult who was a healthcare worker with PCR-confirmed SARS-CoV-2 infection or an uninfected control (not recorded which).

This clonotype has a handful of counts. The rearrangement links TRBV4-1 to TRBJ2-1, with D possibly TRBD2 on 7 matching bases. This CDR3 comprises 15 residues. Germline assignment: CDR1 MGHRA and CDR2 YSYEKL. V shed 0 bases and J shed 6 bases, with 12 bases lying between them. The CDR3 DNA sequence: TGCGCCAGCAGCCAAGACGGGGGGCCATTCAATGAGCAGTTCTTC. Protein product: CASSQDGGPFNEQFF.

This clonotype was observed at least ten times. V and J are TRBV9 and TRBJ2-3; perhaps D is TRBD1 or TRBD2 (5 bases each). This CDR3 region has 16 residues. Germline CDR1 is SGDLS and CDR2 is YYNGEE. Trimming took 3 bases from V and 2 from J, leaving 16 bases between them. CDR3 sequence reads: CASSAAGTPHTDTQYF. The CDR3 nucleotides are TGTGCCAGCAGCGCCGCCGGGACCCCCCACACAGATACGCAGTATTTT.

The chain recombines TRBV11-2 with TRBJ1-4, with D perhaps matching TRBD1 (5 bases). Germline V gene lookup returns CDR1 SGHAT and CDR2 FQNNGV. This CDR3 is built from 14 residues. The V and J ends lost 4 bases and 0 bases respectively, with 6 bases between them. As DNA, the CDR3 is TGTGCCAGCAGCTGGACAACAACTAATGAAAAACTGTTTTTT. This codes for CASSWTTTNEKLFF.

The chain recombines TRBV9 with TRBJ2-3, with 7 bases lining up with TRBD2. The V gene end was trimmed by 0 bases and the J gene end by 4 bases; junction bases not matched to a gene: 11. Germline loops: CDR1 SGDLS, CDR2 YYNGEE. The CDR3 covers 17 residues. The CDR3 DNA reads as TGTGCCAGCAGCGTAGACGATCGCTTAGCGGGCGCAGATACGCAGTATTTT. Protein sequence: CASSVDDRLAGADTQYF.

CDR3: CASSYRGQTEAFF. CDR3 coding DNA: TGTGCCAGCAGTTACAGGGGGCAGACTGAAGCTTTCTTT. V and J are TRBV7-2 and TRBJ1-1, with 9 bases fitting TRBD1. V lost 6 bases and J lost 5; bases outside the gene matches: 4. Germline CDR1 reads SGHTA; CDR2 reads FQGNSA. The CDR3 has 13 residues.

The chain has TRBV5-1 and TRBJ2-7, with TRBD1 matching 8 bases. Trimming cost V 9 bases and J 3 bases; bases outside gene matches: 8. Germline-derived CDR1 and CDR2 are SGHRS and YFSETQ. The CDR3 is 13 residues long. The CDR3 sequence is CATSGQGGYEQYF. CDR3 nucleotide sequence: TGCGCCACCAGTGGACAGGGCGGCTACGAGCAGTACTTC.

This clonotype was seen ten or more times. The CDR3 region is CAGGAGGSHNEQFF. Written as DNA, the CDR3 is TGTGCCGGCGGGGCGGGAGGGTCCCACAATGAGCAGTTCTTC. V and J are TRBV28 and TRBJ2-1; 9 bases agree with TRBD2. J gave up 5 bases and V 11 bases, and 10 bases lay outside the gene matches. Per germline, CDR1 MDHEN and CDR2 SYDVKM. CDR3 length: 14 residues.

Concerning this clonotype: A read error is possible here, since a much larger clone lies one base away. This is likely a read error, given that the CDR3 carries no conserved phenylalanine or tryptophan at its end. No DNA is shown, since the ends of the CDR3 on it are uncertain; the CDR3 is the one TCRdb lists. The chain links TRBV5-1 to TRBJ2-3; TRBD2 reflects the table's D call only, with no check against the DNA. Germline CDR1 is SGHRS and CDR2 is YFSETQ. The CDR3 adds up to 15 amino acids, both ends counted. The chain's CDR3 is CASSLFRGRAVDAYL.

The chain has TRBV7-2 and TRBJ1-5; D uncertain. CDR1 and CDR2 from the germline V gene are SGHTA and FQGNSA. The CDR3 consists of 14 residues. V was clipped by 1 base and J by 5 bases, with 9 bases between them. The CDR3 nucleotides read TGTGCCAGCAGCTTAGGGAATTCTTATCAGCCCCAGCATTTT. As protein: CASSLGNSYQPQHF.

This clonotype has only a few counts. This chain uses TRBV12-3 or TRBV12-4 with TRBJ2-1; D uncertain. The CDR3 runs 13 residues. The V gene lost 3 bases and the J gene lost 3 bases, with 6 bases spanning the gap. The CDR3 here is CASSFESYNEQFF. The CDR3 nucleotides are TGTGCCAGCAGTTTCGAGAGCTACAATGAGCAGTTCTTC.

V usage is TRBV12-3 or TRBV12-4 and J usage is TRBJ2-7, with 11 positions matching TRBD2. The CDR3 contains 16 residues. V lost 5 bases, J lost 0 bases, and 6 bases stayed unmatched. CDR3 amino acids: CASSLRLAGSSYEQYF. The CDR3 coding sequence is TGTGCCAGCAGTCTCCGACTAGCGGGAAGCTCCTACGAGCAGTACTTC.

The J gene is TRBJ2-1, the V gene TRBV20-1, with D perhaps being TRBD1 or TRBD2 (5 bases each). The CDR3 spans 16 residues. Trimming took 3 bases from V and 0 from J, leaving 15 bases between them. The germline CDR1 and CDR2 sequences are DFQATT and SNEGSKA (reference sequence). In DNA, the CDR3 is TGCAGTGCTAGTAGAAGGTCCGGGGCCTCCTACAATGAGCAGTTCTTC. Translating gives CSASRRSGASYNEQFF.

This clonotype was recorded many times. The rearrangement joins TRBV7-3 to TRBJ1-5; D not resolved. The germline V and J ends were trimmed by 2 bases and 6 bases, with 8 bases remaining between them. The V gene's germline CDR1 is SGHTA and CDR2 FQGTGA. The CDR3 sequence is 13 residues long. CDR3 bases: TGTGCCAGCAGCTTATTTTCGGGTCAGCCCCAGCATTTT. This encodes CASSLFSGQPQHF. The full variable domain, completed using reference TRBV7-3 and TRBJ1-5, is GAGVSQTPSNKVTEKGKYVELRCDPISGHTALYWYRQSLGQGPEFLIYFQGTGAADDSGLPNDRFFAVRPEGSVSTLKIQRTERGDSAVYLCASSLFSGQPQHFGDGTRLSIL.

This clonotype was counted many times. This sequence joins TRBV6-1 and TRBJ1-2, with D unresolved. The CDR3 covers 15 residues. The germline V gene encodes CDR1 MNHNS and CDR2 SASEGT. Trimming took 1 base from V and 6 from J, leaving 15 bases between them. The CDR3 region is CASSEVAGGLDGYTF. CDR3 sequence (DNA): TGTGCCAGCAGTGAAGTGGCGGGAGGTCTCGATGGCTACACCTTC.

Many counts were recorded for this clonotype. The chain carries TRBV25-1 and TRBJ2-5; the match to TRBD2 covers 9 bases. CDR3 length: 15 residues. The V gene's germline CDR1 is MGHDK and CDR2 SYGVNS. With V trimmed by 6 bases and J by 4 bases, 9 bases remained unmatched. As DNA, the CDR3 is TGTGCCAGCAGGAGGGGCGGGAGGGCCGGAGAGACCCAGTACTTC. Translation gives CASRRGGRAGETQYF.

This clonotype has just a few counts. This chain's CDR3 is CASSFSVSEQFF. DNA for the CDR3: TGTGCCAGCAGTTTTAGCGTGAGTGAGCAGTTCTTC. The rearrangement links TRBV28 to TRBJ2-1; perhaps TRBD2 as D (5 bases). There are 12 residues in the CDR3. V was pared by 3 bases and J by 9 bases, with 9 bases between. Germline loops: CDR1 MDHEN, CDR2 SYDVKM. Full variable domain (outside the CDR3, taken from reference TRBV28 and TRBJ2-1): DVKVTQSSRYLVKRTGEKVFLECVQDMDHENMFWYRQDPGLGLRLIYFSYDVKMKEKGDIPEGYSVSREKKERFSLILESASTNQTSMYLCASSFSVSEQFFGPGTRLTVL.

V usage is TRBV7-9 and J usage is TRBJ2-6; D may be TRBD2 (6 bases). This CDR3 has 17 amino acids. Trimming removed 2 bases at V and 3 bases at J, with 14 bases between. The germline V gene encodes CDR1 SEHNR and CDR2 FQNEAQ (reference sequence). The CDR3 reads CASSLRSGSFGANVLTF. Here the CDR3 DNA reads TGTGCCAGCAGCTTACGTTCCGGGAGCTTTGGGGCCAACGTCCTGACTTTC.

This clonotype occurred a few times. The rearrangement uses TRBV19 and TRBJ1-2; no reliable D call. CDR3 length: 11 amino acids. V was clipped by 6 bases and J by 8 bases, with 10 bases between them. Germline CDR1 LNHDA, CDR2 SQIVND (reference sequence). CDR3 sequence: CASSGEPGYTF. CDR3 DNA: TGTGCCAGTAGCGGGGAGCCAGGCTACACCTTC.

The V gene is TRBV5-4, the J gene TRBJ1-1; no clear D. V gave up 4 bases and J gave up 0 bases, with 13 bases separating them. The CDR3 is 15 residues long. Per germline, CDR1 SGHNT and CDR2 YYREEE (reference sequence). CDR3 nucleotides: TGTGCCAGCAGCCCGGGCGGCAGATTGAACACTGAAGCTTTCTTT. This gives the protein CASSPGGRLNTEAFF.

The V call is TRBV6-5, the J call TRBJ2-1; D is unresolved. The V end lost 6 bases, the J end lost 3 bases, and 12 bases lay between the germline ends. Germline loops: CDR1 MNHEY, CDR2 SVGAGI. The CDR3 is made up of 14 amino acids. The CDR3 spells CASSRLSGYNEQFF. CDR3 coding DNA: TGTGCCAGCAGCCGGCTTTCGGGCTACAATGAGCAGTTCTTC.

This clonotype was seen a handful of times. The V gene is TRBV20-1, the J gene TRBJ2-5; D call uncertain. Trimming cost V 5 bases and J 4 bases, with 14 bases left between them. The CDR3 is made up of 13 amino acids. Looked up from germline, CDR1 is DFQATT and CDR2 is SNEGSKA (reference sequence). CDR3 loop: CSAYDPVGETQYF. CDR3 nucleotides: TGCAGTGCTTACGACCCCGTAGGAGAGACCCAGTACTTC.

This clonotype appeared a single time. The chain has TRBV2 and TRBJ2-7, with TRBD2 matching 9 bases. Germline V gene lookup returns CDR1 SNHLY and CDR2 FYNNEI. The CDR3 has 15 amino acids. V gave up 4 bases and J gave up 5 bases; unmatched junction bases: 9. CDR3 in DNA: TGTGCCAGCAGTGGGCGGCTAGCGGGAACCGACGAGCAGTACTTC. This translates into CASSGRLAGTDEQYF.

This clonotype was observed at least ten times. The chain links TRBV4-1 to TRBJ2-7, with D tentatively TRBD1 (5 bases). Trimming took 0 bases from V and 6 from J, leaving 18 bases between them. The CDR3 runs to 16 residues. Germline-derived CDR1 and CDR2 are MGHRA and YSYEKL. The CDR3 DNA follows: TGCGCCAGCAGCCAAGATGGGTGGGGCCGCCCCGGCGAGCAGTACTTC. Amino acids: CASSQDGWGRPGEQYF.

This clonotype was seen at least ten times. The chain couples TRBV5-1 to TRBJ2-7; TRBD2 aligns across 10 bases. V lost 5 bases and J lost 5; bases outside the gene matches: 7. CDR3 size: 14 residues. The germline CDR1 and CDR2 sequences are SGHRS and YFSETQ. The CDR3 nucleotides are TGCGCCAGCAGTATCGGGACTAGCGTTAACGAGCAGTACTTC. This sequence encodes CASSIGTSVNEQYF.

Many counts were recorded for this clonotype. The CDR3 DNA sequence: TGTGCCAGCTCGTCCGGGGTGGAGACCCAGTACTTC. This translates into CASSSGVETQYF. The genes are TRBV18 and TRBJ2-5, with a weak D call TRBD2 (5 bases). V shed 6 bases and J shed 5 bases, with 10 bases lying between them. The CDR3 loop spans 12 amino acids. Germline CDR1 reads KGHSH; CDR2 reads LQKENI. The full variable domain, in which reference TRBV18 and TRBJ2-5 provide the parts outside the CDR3, is NAGVMQNPRHLVRRRGQEARLRCSPMKGHSHVYWYRQLPEEGLKFMVYLQKENIIDESGMPKERFSAEFPKEGPSILRIQQVVRGDSAAYFCASSSGVETQYFGPGTRLLVL.

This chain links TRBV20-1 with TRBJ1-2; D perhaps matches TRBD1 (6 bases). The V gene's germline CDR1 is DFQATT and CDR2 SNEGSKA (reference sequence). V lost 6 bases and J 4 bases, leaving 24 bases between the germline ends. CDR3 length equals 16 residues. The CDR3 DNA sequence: TGCAGTGCGCCCCCCTCCCTAGGGGGTACCGGCTATGGCTACACCTTC. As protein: CSAPPSLGGTGYGYTF.

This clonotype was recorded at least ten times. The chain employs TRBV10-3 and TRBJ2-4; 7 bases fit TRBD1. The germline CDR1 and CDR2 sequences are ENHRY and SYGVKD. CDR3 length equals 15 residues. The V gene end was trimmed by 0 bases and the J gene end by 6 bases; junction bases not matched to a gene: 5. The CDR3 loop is CAISESTGQRNIQYF. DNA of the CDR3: TGTGCCATCAGTGAGTCGACGGGACAGAGAAACATTCAGTACTTC.